This TCR beta chain was identified during a study of T cell repertoires in cytomegalovirus infection. On the study more broadly: Shared public TCR beta signatures pointed to both CMV infection and a matching HLA type.

Each CDR3 protein gets one entry after TCRdb re-called the reads with MiXCR. The data hold about 460,000 distinct CDR3 sequences, with roughly 12% observed a single time. CDR3 length: 13 residues. Germline CDR1 reads SGHTA; CDR2 reads FQGNSA. Trimming took 3 bases from V and 2 from J, leaving 7 bases between them. At least ten counts were recorded for this clonotype. This TCR was sampled from a human donor in good health (CMV status not recorded). Some clones in this sample may be carry-over from other donors' samples. The specimen sequenced was PBMCs. The chain joins TRBV7-2 to TRBJ1-2, with D uncertain. This chain's CDR3 is CASSFSRNYGYTF. The CDR3, as DNA: TGTGCCAGCAGCTTTTCACGGAACTATGGCTACACCTTC.